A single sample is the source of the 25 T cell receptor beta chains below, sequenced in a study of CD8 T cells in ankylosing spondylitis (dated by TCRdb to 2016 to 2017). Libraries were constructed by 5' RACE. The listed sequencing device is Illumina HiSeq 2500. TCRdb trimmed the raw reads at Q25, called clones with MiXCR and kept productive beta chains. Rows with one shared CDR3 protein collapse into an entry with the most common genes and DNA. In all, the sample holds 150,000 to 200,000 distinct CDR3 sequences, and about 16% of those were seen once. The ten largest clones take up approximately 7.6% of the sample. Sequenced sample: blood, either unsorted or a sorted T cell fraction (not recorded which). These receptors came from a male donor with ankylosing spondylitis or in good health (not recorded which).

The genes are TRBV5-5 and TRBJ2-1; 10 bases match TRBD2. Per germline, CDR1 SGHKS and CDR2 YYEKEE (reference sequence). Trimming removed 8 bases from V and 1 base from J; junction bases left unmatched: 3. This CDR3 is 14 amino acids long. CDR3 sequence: CASLAGVSYNEQFF. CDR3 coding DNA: TGTGCCAGTCTAGCGGGAGTGTCCTACAATGAGCAGTTCTTC.

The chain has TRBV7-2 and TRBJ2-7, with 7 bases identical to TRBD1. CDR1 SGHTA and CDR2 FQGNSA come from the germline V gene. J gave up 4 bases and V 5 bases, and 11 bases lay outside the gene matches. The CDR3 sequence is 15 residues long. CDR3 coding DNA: TGTGCCAGCAGCAAAGGCGGTGACAGGGCTTACGAGCAGTACTTC. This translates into CASSKGGDRAYEQYF.

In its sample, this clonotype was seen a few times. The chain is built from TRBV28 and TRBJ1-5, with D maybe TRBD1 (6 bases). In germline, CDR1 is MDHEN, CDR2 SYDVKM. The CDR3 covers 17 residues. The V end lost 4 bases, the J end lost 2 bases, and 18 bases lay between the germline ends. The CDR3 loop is CASSSVMGGAGNQPQHF. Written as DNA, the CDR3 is TGTGCCAGCAGTTCCGTCATGGGGGGCGCGGGCAATCAGCCCCAGCATTTT.

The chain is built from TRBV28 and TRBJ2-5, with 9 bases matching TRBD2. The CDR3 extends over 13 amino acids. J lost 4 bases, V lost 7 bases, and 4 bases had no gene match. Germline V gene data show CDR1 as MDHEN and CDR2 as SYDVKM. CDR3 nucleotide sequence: TGTGCCAGCAAGGGCGGGAGGGTAGAGACCCAGTACTTC. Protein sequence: CASKGGRVETQYF.

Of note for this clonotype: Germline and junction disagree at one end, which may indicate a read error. This CDR3 reads CASSVTSNQPQHF. The CDR3 DNA reads TGTGCCAGCAGTGTTACAAGCAATCAGCCCCAACATTTT. This chain connects TRBV28 to TRBJ1-5, with D unresolved. The CDR3 spans 13 residues. Germline values: CDR1 MDHEN, CDR2 SYDVKM.

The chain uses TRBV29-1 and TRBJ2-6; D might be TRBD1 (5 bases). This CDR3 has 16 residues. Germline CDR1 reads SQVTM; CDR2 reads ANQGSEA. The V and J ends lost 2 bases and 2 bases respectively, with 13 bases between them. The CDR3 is CSVERRSGTGANVLTF. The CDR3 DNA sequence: TGCAGCGTTGAAAGAAGGTCAGGGACTGGGGCCAACGTCCTGACTTTC.

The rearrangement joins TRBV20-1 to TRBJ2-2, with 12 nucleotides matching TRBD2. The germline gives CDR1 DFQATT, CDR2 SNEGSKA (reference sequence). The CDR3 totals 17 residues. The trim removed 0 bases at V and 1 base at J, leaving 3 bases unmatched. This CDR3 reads CSARDLLAGGNTGELFF. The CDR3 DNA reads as TGCAGTGCTAGAGACTTACTAGCGGGAGGGAACACCGGGGAGCTGTTTTTT.

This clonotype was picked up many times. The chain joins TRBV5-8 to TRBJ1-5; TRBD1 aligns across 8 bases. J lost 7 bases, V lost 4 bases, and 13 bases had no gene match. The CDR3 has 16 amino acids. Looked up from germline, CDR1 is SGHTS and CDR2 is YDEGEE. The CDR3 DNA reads TGTGCCAGCAGCCCCCGAATAGACAGGGGAGGACAGCCCCAGCATTTT. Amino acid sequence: CASSPRIDRGGQPQHF.

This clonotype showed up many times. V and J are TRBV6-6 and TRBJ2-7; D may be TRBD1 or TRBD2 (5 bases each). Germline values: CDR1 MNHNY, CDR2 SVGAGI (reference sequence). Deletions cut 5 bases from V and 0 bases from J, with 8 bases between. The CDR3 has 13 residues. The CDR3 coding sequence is TGTGCCAGCAGTCCAGGGAGCTCCTACGAGCAGTACTTC. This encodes CASSPGSSYEQYF.

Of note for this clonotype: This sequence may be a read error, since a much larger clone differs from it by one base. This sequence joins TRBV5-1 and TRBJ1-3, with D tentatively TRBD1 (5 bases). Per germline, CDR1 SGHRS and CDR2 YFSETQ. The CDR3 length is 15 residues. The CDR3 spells CTSSLEAGTGNTIYF. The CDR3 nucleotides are TGCACCAGCAGCTTGGAGGCAGGGACTGGAAACACCATATATTTT.

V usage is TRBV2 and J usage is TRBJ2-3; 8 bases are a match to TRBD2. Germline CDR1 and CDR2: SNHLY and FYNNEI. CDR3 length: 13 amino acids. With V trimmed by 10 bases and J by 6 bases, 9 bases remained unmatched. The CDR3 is CATEKGLGDTQYF. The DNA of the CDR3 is TGTGCCACCGAGAAGGGACTAGGGGATACGCAGTATTTT.

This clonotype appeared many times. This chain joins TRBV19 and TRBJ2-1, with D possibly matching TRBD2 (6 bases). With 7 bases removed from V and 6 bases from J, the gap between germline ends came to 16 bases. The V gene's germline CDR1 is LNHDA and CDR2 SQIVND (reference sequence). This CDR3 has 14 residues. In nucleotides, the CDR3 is TGTGCCAGTACCCTGGGACTTTTAGGCAATGAGCAGTTCTTC. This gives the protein CASTLGLLGNEQFF. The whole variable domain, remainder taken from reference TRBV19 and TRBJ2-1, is DGGITQSPKYLFRKEGQNVTLSCEQNLNHDAMYWYRQDPGQGLRLIYYSQIVNDFQKGDIAEGYSVSREKKESFPLTVTSAQKNPTAFYLCASTLGLLGNEQFFGPGTRLTVL.

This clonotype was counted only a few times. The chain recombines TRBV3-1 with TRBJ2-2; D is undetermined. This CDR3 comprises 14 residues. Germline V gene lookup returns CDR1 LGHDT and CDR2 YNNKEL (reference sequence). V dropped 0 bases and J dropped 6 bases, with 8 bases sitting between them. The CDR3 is CASSQDWSSGELFF. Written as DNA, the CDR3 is TGTGCCAGCAGCCAAGATTGGAGTTCCGGGGAGCTGTTTTTT. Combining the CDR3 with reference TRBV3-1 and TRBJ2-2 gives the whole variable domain DTAVSQTPKYLVTQMGNDKSIKCEQNLGHDTMYWYKQDSKKFLKIMFSYNNKELIINETVPNRFSPKSPDKAHLNLHINSLELGDSAVYFCASSQDWSSGELFFGEGSRLTVL.

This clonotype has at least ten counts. DNA for the CDR3: TGTGCCAGCAGAGGCCCGGGGGCCTTCTACAATGAGCAGTTCTTC. It translates to CASRGPGAFYNEQFF. The V call is TRBV28, the J call TRBJ2-1; D tentatively fits TRBD1 or TRBD2 (6 bases each). Germline V lookup: CDR1 MDHEN, CDR2 SYDVKM. The CDR3 extends over 15 amino acids. Between the trimmed V and J ends, which lost 6 bases and 3 bases, there was a span of 15 bases.

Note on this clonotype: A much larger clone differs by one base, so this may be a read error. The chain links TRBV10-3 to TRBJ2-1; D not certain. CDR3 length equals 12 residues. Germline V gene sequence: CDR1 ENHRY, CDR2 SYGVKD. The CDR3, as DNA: TGTACCATCAGTGAAGAGGATTGGGAGCAGTTCTTC. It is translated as CTISEEDWEQFF.

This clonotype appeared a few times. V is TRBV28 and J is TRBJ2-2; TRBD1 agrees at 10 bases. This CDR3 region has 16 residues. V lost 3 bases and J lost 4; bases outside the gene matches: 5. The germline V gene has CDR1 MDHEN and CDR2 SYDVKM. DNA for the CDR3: TGTGCCAGCAGTTTTATCTGGACAGGGGGCACCGGGGAGCTGTTTTTT. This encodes CASSFIWTGGTGELFF.

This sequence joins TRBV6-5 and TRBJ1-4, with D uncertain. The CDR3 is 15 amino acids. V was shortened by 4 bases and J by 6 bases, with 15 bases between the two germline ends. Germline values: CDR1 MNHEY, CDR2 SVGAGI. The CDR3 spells CASSLSRRLDEKLFF. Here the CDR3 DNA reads TGTGCCAGCAGTTTGTCCCGAAGACTGGATGAAAAACTGTTTTTT.

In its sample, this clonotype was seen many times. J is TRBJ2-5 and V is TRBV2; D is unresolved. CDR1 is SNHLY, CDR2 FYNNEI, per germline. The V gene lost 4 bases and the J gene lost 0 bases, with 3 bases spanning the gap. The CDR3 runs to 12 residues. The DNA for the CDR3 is TGTGCCAGCAGTGTCGACCAAGAGACCCAGTACTTC. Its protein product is CASSVDQETQYF.

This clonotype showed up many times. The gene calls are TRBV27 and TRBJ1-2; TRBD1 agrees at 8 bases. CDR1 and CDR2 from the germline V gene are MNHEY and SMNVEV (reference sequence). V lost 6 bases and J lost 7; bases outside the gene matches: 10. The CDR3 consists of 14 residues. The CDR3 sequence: CASSLDREGGGYTF. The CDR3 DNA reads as TGTGCCAGCAGCTTGGACAGGGAAGGAGGTGGCTACACCTTC.

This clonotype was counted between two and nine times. CDR3 coding DNA: TGTGCCAGCAGGGGACACACGAACACCGGGGAGCTGTTTTTT. Translating it yields CASRGHTNTGELFF. The chain couples TRBV6-1 to TRBJ2-2; a possible D gene is TRBD1 (6 bases). The CDR3 consists of 14 residues. V was pared by 6 bases and J by 0 bases, with 8 bases between. CDR1 and CDR2 (germline): MNHNS, SASEGT.

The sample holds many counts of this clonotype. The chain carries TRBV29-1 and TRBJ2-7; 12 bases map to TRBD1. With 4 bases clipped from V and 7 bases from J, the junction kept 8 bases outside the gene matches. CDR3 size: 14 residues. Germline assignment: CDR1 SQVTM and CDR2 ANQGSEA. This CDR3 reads CSVVMGQGAREQYF. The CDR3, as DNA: TGCAGCGTTGTAATGGGACAGGGGGCTCGTGAGCAGTACTTC.

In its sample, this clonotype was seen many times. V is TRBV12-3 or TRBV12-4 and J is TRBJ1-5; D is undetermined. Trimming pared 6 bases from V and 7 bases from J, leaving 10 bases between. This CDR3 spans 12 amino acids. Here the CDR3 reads CASSPLNQPQHF. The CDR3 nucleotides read TGTGCCAGCAGCCCATTGAACCAGCCCCAGCATTTT.

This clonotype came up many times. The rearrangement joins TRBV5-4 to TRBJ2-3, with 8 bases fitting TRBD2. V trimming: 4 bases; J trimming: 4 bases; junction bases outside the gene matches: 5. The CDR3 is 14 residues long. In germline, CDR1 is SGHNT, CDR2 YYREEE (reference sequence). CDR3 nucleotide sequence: TGTGCCAGCAGCAATAGCGGGATGGCAGATACGCAGTATTTT. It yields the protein CASSNSGMADTQYF.

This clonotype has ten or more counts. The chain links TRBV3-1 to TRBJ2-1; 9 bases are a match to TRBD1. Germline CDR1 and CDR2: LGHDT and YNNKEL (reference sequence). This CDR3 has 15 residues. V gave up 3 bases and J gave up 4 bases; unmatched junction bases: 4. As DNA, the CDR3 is TGTGCCAGCAGCCAGAGGGGGACAGGGTACAATGAGCAGTTCTTC. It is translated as CASSQRGTGYNEQFF.

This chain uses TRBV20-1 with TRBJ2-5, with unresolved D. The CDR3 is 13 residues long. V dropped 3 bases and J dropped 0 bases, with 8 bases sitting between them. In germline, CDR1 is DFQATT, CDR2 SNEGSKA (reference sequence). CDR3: CSASRAYQETQYF. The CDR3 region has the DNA TGCAGTGCTAGCCGGGCGTACCAAGAGACCCAGTACTTC.